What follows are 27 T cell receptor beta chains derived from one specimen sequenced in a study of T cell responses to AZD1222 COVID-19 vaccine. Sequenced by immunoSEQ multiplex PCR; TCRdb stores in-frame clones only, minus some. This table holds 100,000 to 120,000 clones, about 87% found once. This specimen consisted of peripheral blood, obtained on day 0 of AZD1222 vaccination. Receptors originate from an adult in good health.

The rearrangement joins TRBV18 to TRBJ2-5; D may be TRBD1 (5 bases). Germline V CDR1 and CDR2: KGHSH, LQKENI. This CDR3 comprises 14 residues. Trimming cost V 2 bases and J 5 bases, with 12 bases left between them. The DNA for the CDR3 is TGTGCCAGCTCACCAGAGACAGATCGGGAGACCCAGTACTTC. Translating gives CASSPETDRETQYF.

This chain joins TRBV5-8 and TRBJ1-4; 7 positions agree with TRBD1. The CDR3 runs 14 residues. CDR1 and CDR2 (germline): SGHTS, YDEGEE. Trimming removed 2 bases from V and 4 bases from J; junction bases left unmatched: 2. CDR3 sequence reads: CASSLGTVNEKLFF. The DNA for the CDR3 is TGTGCCAGCAGCTTAGGGACAGTTAATGAAAAACTGTTTTTT.

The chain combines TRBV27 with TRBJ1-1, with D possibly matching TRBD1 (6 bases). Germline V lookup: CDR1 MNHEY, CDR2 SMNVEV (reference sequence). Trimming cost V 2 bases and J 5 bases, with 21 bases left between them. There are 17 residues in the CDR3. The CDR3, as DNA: TGTGCCAGCAGTTTAAGGAACCGGACAGCCCGGAGGACTGAAGCTTTCTTT. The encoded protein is CASSLRNRTARRTEAFF.

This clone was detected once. CDR3 region: CAWSVQGTPYNEQFF. CDR3 DNA: TGTGCCTGGAGTGTTCAGGGTACCCCTTACAATGAGCAGTTCTTC. The chain is built from TRBV30 and TRBJ2-1; TRBD1 is a possible D gene (5 bases). The CDR3 spans 15 residues. The V gene lost 0 bases and the J gene lost 4 bases, with 13 bases spanning the gap. Germline values: CDR1 GTSNPN, CDR2 SVGIG (reference sequence).

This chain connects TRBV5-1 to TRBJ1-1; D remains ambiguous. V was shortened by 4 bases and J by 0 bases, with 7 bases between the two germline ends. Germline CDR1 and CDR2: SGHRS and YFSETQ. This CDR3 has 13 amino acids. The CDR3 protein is CASSLTVNTEAFF. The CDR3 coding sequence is TGCGCCAGCAGCCTGACCGTGAACACTGAAGCTTTCTTT.

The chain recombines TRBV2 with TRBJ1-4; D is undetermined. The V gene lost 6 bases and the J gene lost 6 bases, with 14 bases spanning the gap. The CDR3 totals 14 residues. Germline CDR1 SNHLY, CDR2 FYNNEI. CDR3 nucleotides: TGTGCCAGCAGCCGTGGTGGGCCTTATGAAAAACTGTTTTTT. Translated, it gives CASSRGGPYEKLFF.

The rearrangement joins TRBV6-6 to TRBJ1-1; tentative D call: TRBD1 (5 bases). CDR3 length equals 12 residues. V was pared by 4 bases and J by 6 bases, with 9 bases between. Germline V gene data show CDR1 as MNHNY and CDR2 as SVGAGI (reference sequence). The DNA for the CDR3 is TGTGCCAGCAGTTTAGCGGGGGCTGAAGCTTTCTTT. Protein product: CASSLAGAEAFF.

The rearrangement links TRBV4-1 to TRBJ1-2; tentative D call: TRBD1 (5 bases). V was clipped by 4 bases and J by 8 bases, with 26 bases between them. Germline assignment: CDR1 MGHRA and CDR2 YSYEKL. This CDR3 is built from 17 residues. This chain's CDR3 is CASSRYAVAGTPDGYTF. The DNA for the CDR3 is TGCGCCAGCAGCCGCTATGCCGTGGCCGGGACGCCTGACGGCTACACCTTC.

CDR3 coding DNA: TGTGCCACTCTGGCGGGAAGCGAGCAGTACTTC. Translated: CATLAGSEQYF. This sequence joins TRBV27 and TRBJ2-7; D may be TRBD2 (6 bases). This CDR3 has 11 amino acids. Germline V lookup: CDR1 MNHEY, CDR2 SMNVEV (reference sequence). V lost 10 bases and J lost 6, with 13 bases in between.

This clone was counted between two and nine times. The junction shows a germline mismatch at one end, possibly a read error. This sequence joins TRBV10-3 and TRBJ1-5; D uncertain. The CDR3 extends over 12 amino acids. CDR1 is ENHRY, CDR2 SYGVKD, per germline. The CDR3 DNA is TGCCCGGCACCCCCCAAGGATCAGCCCCAGCATTTT. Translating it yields CPAPPKDQPQHF.

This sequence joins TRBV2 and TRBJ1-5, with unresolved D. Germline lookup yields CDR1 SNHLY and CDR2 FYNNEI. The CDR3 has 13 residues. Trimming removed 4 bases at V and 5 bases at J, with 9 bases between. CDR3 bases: TGTGCCAGCAGTGTTCGGTTTTATCAGCCCCAGCATTTT. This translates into CASSVRFYQPQHF.

The CDR3 DNA sequence: TGTGCCAGCAGCTTAGGGGGGGTCAATGAGCAGTTCTTC. Protein: CASSLGGVNEQFF. The chain uses TRBV7-9 and TRBJ2-1; possible D gene TRBD2, 6 bases. V was shortened by 1 base and J by 6 bases, with 7 bases between the two germline ends. This CDR3 contains 13 residues. Germline V gene sequence: CDR1 SEHNR, CDR2 FQNEAQ (reference sequence).

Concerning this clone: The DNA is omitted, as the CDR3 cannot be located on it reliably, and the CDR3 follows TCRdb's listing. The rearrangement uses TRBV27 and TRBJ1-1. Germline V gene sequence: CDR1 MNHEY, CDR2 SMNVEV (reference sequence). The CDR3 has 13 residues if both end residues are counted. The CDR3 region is CASSFLENTEAFF.

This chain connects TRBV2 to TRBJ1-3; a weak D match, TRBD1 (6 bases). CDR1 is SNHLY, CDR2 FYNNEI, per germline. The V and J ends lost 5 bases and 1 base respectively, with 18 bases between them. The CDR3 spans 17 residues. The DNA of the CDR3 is TGTGCCAGCAGTTTAACAGGGTCCATGATGTCTGGAAACACCATATATTTT. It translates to CASSLTGSMMSGNTIYF.

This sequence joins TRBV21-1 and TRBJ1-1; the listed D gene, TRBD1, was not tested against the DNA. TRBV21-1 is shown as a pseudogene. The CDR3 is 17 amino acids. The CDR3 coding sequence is TGTGCCAGCAGCAAAGTGGCGGACAGGGTGGCAAACACTGAAGCTTTCTTT. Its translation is CASSKVADRVANTEAFF.

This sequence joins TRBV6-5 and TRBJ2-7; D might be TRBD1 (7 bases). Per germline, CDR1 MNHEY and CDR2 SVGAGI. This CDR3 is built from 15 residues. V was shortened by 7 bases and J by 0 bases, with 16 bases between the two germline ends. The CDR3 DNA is TGTGCCAGCACCCCTGGGGGGACAGCCTCCTACGAGCAGTACTTC. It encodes CASTPGGTASYEQYF.

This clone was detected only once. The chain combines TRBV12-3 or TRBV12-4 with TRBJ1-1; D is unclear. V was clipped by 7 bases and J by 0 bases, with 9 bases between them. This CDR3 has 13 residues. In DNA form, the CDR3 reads TGTGCCAGCAAGGGCTTCCTGAACACTGAAGCTTTCTTT. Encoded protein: CASKGFLNTEAFF.

The CDR3 sequence is CSVDPGLAAYNEQFF. The DNA of the CDR3 is TGCAGCGTTGATCCGGGACTAGCGGCATACAATGAGCAGTTCTTC. This chain joins TRBV29-1 and TRBJ2-1; 11 bases map to TRBD2. Germline assignment: CDR1 SQVTM and CDR2 ANQGSEA. This CDR3 is 15 amino acids long. Trimming took 3 bases from V and 4 from J; bases not matched to a gene: 5.

This chain's CDR3 is CASSYSRAGSSYEQYF. CDR3 sequence (DNA): TGTGCCAGCAGTTACTCGAGGGCAGGGAGTTCCTACGAGCAGTACTTC. The J gene is TRBJ2-7, the V gene TRBV6-5, with D perhaps TRBD1 or TRBD2 (5 bases each). Germline V CDR1 and CDR2: MNHEY, SVGAGI. The CDR3 sequence is 16 residues long. V was trimmed by 0 bases and J by 1 base, leaving 13 bases between them.

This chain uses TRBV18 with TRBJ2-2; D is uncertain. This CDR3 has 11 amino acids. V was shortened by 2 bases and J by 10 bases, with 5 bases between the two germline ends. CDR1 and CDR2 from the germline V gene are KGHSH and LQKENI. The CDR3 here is CASSPGVELFF. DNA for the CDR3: TGTGCCAGCTCACCAGGGGTGGAGCTGTTTTTT.

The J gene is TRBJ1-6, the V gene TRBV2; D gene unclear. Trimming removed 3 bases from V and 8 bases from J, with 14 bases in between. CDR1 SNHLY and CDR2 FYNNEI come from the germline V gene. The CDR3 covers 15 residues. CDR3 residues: CASSDAETRDSPLHF. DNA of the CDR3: TGTGCCAGCAGTGATGCGGAAACTCGGGATTCACCCCTCCACTTT.

CDR3 nucleotides: TGTGCCAGCAGTTTTCGAGGGACAGAGAAAAATGGCTACACCTTC. Translated: CASSFRGTEKNGYTF. The V call is TRBV6-5, the J call TRBJ1-2; 7 nucleotides agree with TRBD1. This CDR3 comprises 15 residues. Unmatched junction bases numbered 11, after V lost 4 bases and J lost 6 bases. Germline V gene data show CDR1 as MNHEY and CDR2 as SVGAGI.

The CDR3 protein is CASSQTQANTGELFF. The CDR3 DNA reads as TGCGCCAGCAGCCAAACACAGGCGAACACCGGGGAGCTGTTTTTT. The chain recombines TRBV4-1 with TRBJ2-2; perhaps TRBD1 as D (5 bases). V lost 2 bases and J lost 0, with 7 bases in between. The CDR3 is 15 amino acids. Germline loops: CDR1 MGHRA, CDR2 YSYEKL.

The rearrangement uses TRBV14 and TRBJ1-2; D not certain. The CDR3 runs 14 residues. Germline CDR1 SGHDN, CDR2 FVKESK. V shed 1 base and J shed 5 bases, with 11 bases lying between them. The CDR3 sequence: CASSQAASFYGYTF. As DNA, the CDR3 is TGTGCCAGCAGCCAAGCGGCCAGCTTTTATGGCTACACCTTC.

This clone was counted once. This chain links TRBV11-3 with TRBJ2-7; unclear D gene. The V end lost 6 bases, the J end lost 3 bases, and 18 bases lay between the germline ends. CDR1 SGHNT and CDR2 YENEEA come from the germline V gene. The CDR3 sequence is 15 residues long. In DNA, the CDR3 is TGTGCCAGCAGTCCTACAAACCGGGCCAACTACGAGCAGTACTTC. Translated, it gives CASSPTNRANYEQYF.

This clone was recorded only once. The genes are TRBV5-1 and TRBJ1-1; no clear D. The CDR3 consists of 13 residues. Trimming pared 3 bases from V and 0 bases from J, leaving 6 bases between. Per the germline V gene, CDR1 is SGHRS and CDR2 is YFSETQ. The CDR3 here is CASSSGLNTEAFF. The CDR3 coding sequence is TGCGCCAGCAGCTCCGGTTTGAACACTGAAGCTTTCTTT.

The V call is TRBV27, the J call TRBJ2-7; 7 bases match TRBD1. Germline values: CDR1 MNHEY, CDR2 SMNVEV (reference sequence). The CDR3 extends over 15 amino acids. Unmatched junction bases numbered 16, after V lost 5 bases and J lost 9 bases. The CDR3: CASSPRQGLLGGQYF. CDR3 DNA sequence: TGTGCCAGCAGTCCGAGACAGGGCCTACTCGGCGGGCAGTACTTC.